One sample yielded the 31 T cell receptor beta chains listed below, sequenced in a study of T cells after yellow fever vaccination. TCRdb re-analysed the 5' RACE reads in MiXCR, keeping a single row per CDR3 protein. Of some 160,000 distinct CDR3 sequences in the sample, 9.3% are singletons; the top ten hold about 40%. Sequences were derived from CD8+ T cells sorted from PBMCs, sampled 45 days after the yellow fever booster vaccination. The receptors derive from a man younger than 30 who received the YFV17D yellow fever vaccine.

This clonotype was counted between two and nine times. Here the CDR3 reads CASSPTKPPGYTF. The CDR3 nucleotides are TGTGCCAGTAGCCCCACGAAGCCCCCAGGCTACACCTTC. This chain uses TRBV19 with TRBJ1-2; D ambiguous. The germline gives CDR1 LNHDA, CDR2 SQIVND (reference sequence). The CDR3 has 13 amino acids. V was cut by 6 bases and J by 8 bases, with 16 bases left in between.

V usage is TRBV6-1 and J usage is TRBJ1-1; tentatively, D is TRBD1 (5 bases). Germline V gives CDR1 MNHNS, CDR2 SASEGT. The CDR3 spans 16 residues. V lost 2 bases, J lost 7 bases, and 20 bases lay in between. This CDR3 reads CASSEWGNGAAIEAFF. The CDR3, as DNA: TGTGCCAGCAGTGAATGGGGCAACGGGGCGGCAATTGAAGCTTTCTTT.

This clonotype was detected many times. The chain has TRBV6-5 and TRBJ1-5, with 8 bases identical to TRBD1. The CDR3 spans 14 residues. After removal of 6 bases from V and 2 bases from J, the junction contained 3 bases not matched to a gene. Germline CDR1 is MNHEY and CDR2 is SVGAGI. CDR3 in amino acids: CASRETGGNQPQHF. The CDR3 DNA reads as TGTGCCAGCAGGGAGACAGGGGGCAATCAGCCCCAGCATTTT.

This clonotype was detected a few times. This rearrangement joins TRBV19 to TRBJ2-1; 8 bases fit TRBD2. The trim removed 5 bases at V and 7 bases at J, leaving 4 bases unmatched. Germline V gene sequence: CDR1 LNHDA, CDR2 SQIVND (reference sequence). The CDR3 has 13 residues. CDR3 protein: CASSPSSGNEQFF. For the CDR3, the DNA is TGTGCCAGTAGTCCTTCTAGCGGGAATGAGCAGTTCTTC.

This clonotype was recorded only once. This sequence joins TRBV7-2 and TRBJ2-7, with 8 bases fitting TRBD2. The CDR3 covers 15 residues. Germline CDR1 is SGHTA and CDR2 is FQGNSA. With V trimmed by 0 bases and J by 4 bases, 5 bases remained unmatched. CDR3 residues: CASSLAGSGGYEQYF. The CDR3 DNA is TGTGCCAGCAGCTTAGCGGGCAGCGGGGGTTACGAGCAGTACTTC.

This clonotype was recorded at least ten times. The rearrangement links TRBV27 to TRBJ1-1; 9 nucleotides match TRBD1. Losses at the gene ends were 4 bases for V and 3 bases for J; bases not matched to a gene: 9. The CDR3 is made up of 16 amino acids. Germline-derived CDR1 and CDR2 are MNHEY and SMNVEV (reference sequence). CDR3 protein: CASSSIGQGSDTEAFF. CDR3 in DNA: TGTGCCAGCAGTTCGATTGGACAGGGGTCGGACACTGAAGCTTTCTTT.

CDR3 amino acids: CASRDFRGAYEQYF. CDR3 bases: TGTGCCAGCAGAGACTTCAGAGGGGCCTACGAGCAGTACTTC. The gene calls are TRBV6-5 and TRBJ2-7; D might be TRBD1 or TRBD2, each matching 5 bases. V lost 6 bases, J lost 2 bases, and 14 bases lay in between. The CDR3 runs to 14 residues. Germline V lookup: CDR1 MNHEY, CDR2 SVGAGI.

The chain uses TRBV4-1 and TRBJ1-5; D perhaps matches TRBD1 (5 bases). The CDR3 sequence is 15 residues long. Germline CDR1 is MGHRA and CDR2 is YSYEKL. V lost 0 bases, J lost 5 bases, and 11 bases lay in between. As DNA, the CDR3 is TGCGCCAGCAGCCAAGATCTGGCAGGGTATCAGCCCCAGCATTTT. Residues: CASSQDLAGYQPQHF.

In this sample, this clonotype turned up many times. CDR3 nucleotides: TGTGCCAGCAAACCCCGCGGGGACAGCCTCCAAGAGACCCAGTACTTC. Translating it yields CASKPRGDSLQETQYF. The chain combines TRBV27 with TRBJ2-5, with D perhaps TRBD1 (7 bases). Looked up from germline, CDR1 is MNHEY and CDR2 is SMNVEV (reference sequence). The CDR3 is 16 residues long. V was shortened by 7 bases and J by 1 base, with 19 bases between the two germline ends.

There are a few counts of this clonotype. The chain links TRBV6-5 to TRBJ2-3; D call uncertain. Deletions cut 2 bases from V and 8 bases from J, with 8 bases between. The CDR3 contains 12 residues. Germline loops: CDR1 MNHEY, CDR2 SVGAGI. CDR3: CASSYAGRTQYF. In nucleotides, the CDR3 is TGTGCCAGCAGTTACGCCGGGCGTACGCAGTATTTT.

The sample holds many counts of this clonotype. This chain uses TRBV12-3 or TRBV12-4 with TRBJ1-2; D may be TRBD1 (5 bases). This CDR3 has 14 amino acids. Trimming took 4 bases from V and 7 from J, leaving 16 bases between them. CDR3 sequence: CASSSDTSQGGYTF. CDR3 nucleotides: TGTGCCAGCAGTTCGGACACCTCCCAGGGTGGCTACACCTTC.

The J gene is TRBJ1-1, the V gene TRBV5-1; 8 nucleotides agree with TRBD1. Germline V gene sequence: CDR1 SGHRS, CDR2 YFSETQ. The CDR3 covers 14 residues. The junction had 7 bases not matched to a gene; V was cut back by 3 bases and J by 6 bases. The CDR3 is CASSSGQGHAEAFF. For the CDR3, the DNA is TGCGCCAGCAGCTCAGGACAGGGCCACGCTGAAGCTTTCTTT. Full variable domain (rest looked up from reference TRBV5-1 and TRBJ1-1): KAGVTQTPRYLIKTRGQQVTLSCSPISGHRSVSWYQQTPGQGLQFLFEYFSETQRNKGNFPGRFSGRQFSNSRSEMNVSTLELGDSALYLCASSSGQGHAEAFFGQGTRLTVV.

This rearrangement joins TRBV5-4 to TRBJ2-1; D not certain. Germline V gene lookup returns CDR1 SGHNT and CDR2 YYREEE (reference sequence). The CDR3 consists of 12 residues. Between the trimmed V and J ends, which lost 1 base and 5 bases, there was a span of 4 bases. The CDR3 reads CASSLMDNEQFF. CDR3 nucleotide sequence: TGTGCCAGCAGCTTGATGGACAATGAGCAGTTCTTC.

V gene TRBV5-1 combines with J gene TRBJ1-2, with a possible D match to TRBD1 (6 bases). Germline loops: CDR1 SGHRS, CDR2 YFSETQ. The CDR3 has 13 residues. V was shortened by 6 bases and J by 8 bases, with 17 bases between the two germline ends. CDR3 sequence: CASNSGESGGYTF. The DNA for the CDR3 is TGCGCCAGCAACTCAGGGGAAAGTGGAGGCTACACCTTC.

There are a few counts of this clonotype. The chain has TRBV4-3 and TRBJ2-3; 7 positions agree with TRBD1. The CDR3 length is 18 residues. The germline V gene encodes CDR1 LGHNA and CDR2 YSLEER. The J segment lost 1 base and the V segment lost 1 base, leaving 11 bases of the junction unmatched. The CDR3 loop reads CASSQGVGWDSRTDTQYF. As DNA, the CDR3 is TGCGCCAGCAGCCAAGGGGTAGGGTGGGACAGCCGCACAGATACGCAGTATTTT.

This clonotype was counted a few times. V usage is TRBV29-1 and J usage is TRBJ2-7; TRBD1 is a possible D gene (5 bases). This CDR3 contains 13 residues. The V gene lost 7 bases and the J gene lost 7 bases, with 20 bases spanning the gap. The germline gives CDR1 SQVTM, CDR2 ANQGSEA. The chain's CDR3 is CSALGESSYEQYF. The DNA of the CDR3 is TGCAGCGCCTTAGGGGAATCATCGTATGAGCAGTACTTC.

The V call is TRBV15, the J call TRBJ2-7, with D possibly being TRBD1 (6 bases). Germline assignment: CDR1 LNHNV and CDR2 YYDKDF (reference sequence). The CDR3 sequence is 14 residues long. V was trimmed by 0 bases and J by 4 bases, leaving 10 bases between them. This CDR3 reads CATSREGARYEQYF. The CDR3 DNA reads as TGTGCCACCAGCAGAGAGGGGGCGCGATACGAGCAGTACTTC.

This clonotype turned up a few times. This rearrangement joins TRBV4-1 to TRBJ2-3, with D possibly being TRBD1 or TRBD2 (5 bases each). V was pared by 4 bases and J by 4 bases, with 18 bases between. CDR1 is MGHRA and CDR2 is YSYEKL in the germline V gene. The CDR3 sequence is 16 residues long. CDR3 DNA: TGCGCCAGCAGCCCGATTAGGACCCGAGGGGCAGATACGCAGTATTTT. Residues: CASSPIRTRGADTQYF.

In this sample, this clonotype turned up a few times. This rearrangement joins TRBV27 to TRBJ2-1; D is unresolved. V was trimmed by 4 bases and J by 8 bases, leaving 24 bases between them. CDR3 size: 17 residues. Looked up from germline, CDR1 is MNHEY and CDR2 is SMNVEV (reference sequence). CDR3: CASSSRKDGRFVDEQFF. The DNA of the CDR3 is TGTGCCAGCAGTTCCCGAAAGGACGGTCGATTCGTGGATGAGCAGTTCTTC.

The genes are TRBV7-2 and TRBJ1-1; D is possibly TRBD1 (5 bases). Looked up from germline, CDR1 is SGHTA and CDR2 is FQGNSA. V was cut by 2 bases and J by 5 bases, with 18 bases left in between. This CDR3 is 16 amino acids long. The CDR3 coding sequence is TGTGCCAGCAGCTTATGGCTAGAGGGGATCAGGACTGAAGCTTTCTTT. It specifies CASSLWLEGIRTEAFF.

This clonotype has just a few counts. The CDR3: CASSIALGLRGYEQYF. CDR3 bases: TGTGCCAGTAGTATAGCCCTTGGACTTAGGGGTTACGAGCAGTACTTC. The V call is TRBV19, the J call TRBJ2-7; either TRBD1 or TRBD2 may supply D (5 bases each). This CDR3 comprises 16 residues. Germline-derived CDR1 and CDR2 are LNHDA and SQIVND (reference sequence). Between the trimmed V and J ends, which lost 1 base and 4 bases, there was a span of 17 bases.

In this sample, this clonotype turned up a few times. The chain links TRBV7-2 to TRBJ1-1; D remains unclear. This CDR3 is built from 12 residues. V was trimmed by 8 bases and J by 1 base, leaving 8 bases between them. The V gene's germline CDR1 is SGHTA and CDR2 FQGNSA. The CDR3 DNA reads as TGTGCCAGCGGATACCCGAACACTGAAGCTTTCTTT. Protein sequence: CASGYPNTEAFF.

This clonotype appeared a few times. The chain combines TRBV24-1 with TRBJ1-2, with unresolved D. The ends were cut back, 5 bases at V and 4 bases at J, with 4 bases in the middle. Germline CDR1 is KGHDR and CDR2 is SFDVKD. The CDR3 sequence is 11 residues long. The chain's CDR3 is CATSALYGYTF. The CDR3 DNA sequence: TGTGCCACCAGTGCGCTCTATGGCTACACCTTC.

This clonotype was detected a few times. The chain carries TRBV29-1 and TRBJ2-7, with 8 nucleotides matching TRBD1. Germline V gene data show CDR1 as SQVTM and CDR2 as ANQGSEA. CDR3 length: 12 amino acids. V trimming: 6 bases; J trimming: 3 bases; junction bases outside the gene matches: 4. The CDR3 protein is CSVVTGGYEQYF. The CDR3 nucleotides read TGCAGCGTAGTAACAGGGGGCTACGAGCAGTACTTC.

This clonotype was picked up a small number of times. This rearrangement joins TRBV5-1 to TRBJ2-7, with a possible D match to TRBD2 (6 bases). In germline, CDR1 is SGHRS, CDR2 YFSETQ. The V end lost 5 bases, the J end lost 0 bases, and 21 bases lay between the germline ends. The CDR3 is 17 amino acids. This CDR3 reads CASSKGLGGSSSYEQYF. CDR3 DNA sequence: TGCGCCAGCAGTAAGGGTTTGGGGGGATCCAGCTCCTACGAGCAGTACTTC.

There are a few counts of this clonotype. The chain employs TRBV29-1 and TRBJ2-1, with 9 bases that match TRBD1. The germline gives CDR1 SQVTM, CDR2 ANQGSEA. V lost 5 bases, J lost 6 bases, and 11 bases stayed unmatched. The CDR3 has 15 residues. The CDR3 sequence is CSVSPDRGEFNEQFF. The CDR3 nucleotides read TGCAGCGTTTCTCCGGACAGGGGAGAGTTCAATGAGCAGTTCTTC.

This clonotype was counted a few times. The chain couples TRBV9 to TRBJ1-2, with no clear D. The CDR3 loop spans 14 amino acids. Trimming removed 0 bases at V and 0 bases at J, with 6 bases between. Germline V CDR1 and CDR2: SGDLS, YYNGEE. Here the CDR3 reads CASSVDLANYGYTF. As DNA, the CDR3 is TGTGCCAGCAGCGTAGATCTTGCTAACTATGGCTACACCTTC.

The rearrangement joins TRBV15 to TRBJ1-2, with D possibly being TRBD1 (6 bases). Trimming took 2 bases from V and 4 from J, leaving 14 bases between them. Germline V gene data show CDR1 as LNHNV and CDR2 as YYDKDF (reference sequence). The CDR3 loop spans 15 amino acids. The CDR3 protein is CATSRSQGSGYGYTF. CDR3 bases: TGTGCCACCAGCAGAAGTCAGGGGTCGGGCTATGGCTACACCTTC.

This clonotype was counted a few times. CDR3 nucleotide sequence: TGTGCCAGCACCTCCTCGAGGGGTCTTGGGGATGAGCAGTTCTTC. As protein: CASTSSRGLGDEQFF. The gene calls are TRBV7-9 and TRBJ2-1, with D perhaps TRBD1 or TRBD2 (5 bases each). This CDR3 has 15 residues. Germline CDR1 is SEHNR and CDR2 is FQNEAQ (reference sequence). Between the trimmed V and J ends, which lost 7 bases and 8 bases, there was a span of 21 bases.

This clonotype was seen only a few times. The chain is built from TRBV6-5 and TRBJ2-1, with D uncertain. With 4 bases removed from V and 10 bases from J, the gap between germline ends came to 17 bases. Looked up from germline, CDR1 is MNHEY and CDR2 is SVGAGI. The CDR3 spans 14 residues. The CDR3 region has the DNA TGTGCCAGCAGTTCACTTAAAAGTAGGCGGGAGCAGTTCTTC. Amino acids: CASSSLKSRREQFF.

This clonotype was seen more than once but under ten times. The chain recombines TRBV3-1 with TRBJ1-4, with a possible D match to TRBD1 (5 bases). Germline V gives CDR1 LGHDT, CDR2 YNNKEL (reference sequence). Trimming removed 1 base from V and 4 bases from J, with 25 bases in between. The CDR3 has 20 amino acids. The CDR3 nucleotides are TGTGCCAGCAGCCAAGGGACCTTCGGGACTGATTTTCGTGGTAATGAAAAACTGTTTTTT. Its protein product is CASSQGTFGTDFRGNEKLFF.